Given below is one T cell receptor (beta chain) in context. Its antigen is as yet unknown. The data originate from a study of beta chain features in type 1 diabetes. Study results and caveats: Using cDNA template may skew counts toward highly expressing activated cells. Moderate but significant shortening of TCRB CDR3s was recorded in all four CD4+ subsets from Type 1 diabetes patients.

This CDR3 region has 14 residues. The V end was cut by 2 bases, the J end by 1 base, with 9 bases between. Germline lookup yields CDR1 SGHNT and CDR2 YYREEE (reference sequence). What was sequenced were expressed TCRB transcripts, since all of the isolated RNA had been reverse transcribed. Some clones are missing from TCRdb's copy, which holds only in-frame ones; the method was immunoSEQ multiplex PCR. Of around 650,000 clones listed, around 12% are singletons. The sequencing sample was made of naive CD4+ T cells from blood. The V gene is TRBV5-4, the J gene TRBJ1-1; no clear D gene. This TCR was sampled from a man between 25 and 39 years old with type 1 diabetes. The CDR3 protein is CASSLDFQNTEAFF. The CDR3 DNA is TGTGCCAGCAGCTTAGACTTTCAGAACACTGAAGCTTTCTTT.